These 27 T cell receptor beta chains were sequenced from one sample in a study of blood T cell repertoires in COVID-19. Repertoires were generated with immunoSEQ multiplex PCR, while TCRdb's copy carries only in-frame clones and drops some. There are approximately 28,000 clones in the sample; 55% to 75% occur only once, and 21% lies in the top ten. The material sequenced was peripheral blood. These receptors all stem from a boy aged 2 to 10 with active or convalescent COVID-19.

The genes are TRBV6-4 and TRBJ2-2, with TRBD2 identical over 11 bases. The CDR3 loop spans 19 amino acids. Trimming took 0 bases from V and 1 from J; bases not matched to a gene: 7. Germline V gives CDR1 MRHNA, CDR2 SNTAGT. For the CDR3, the DNA is TGTGCCAGCAGTGACTCGAAGGGACTAGCGGAGAAGAACACCGGGGAGCTGTTTTTT. Its protein is CASSDSKGLAEKNTGELFF.

The chain is built from TRBV21-1 and TRBJ2-7; no check of the table's D call, TRBD1, against the DNA was made. TRBV21-1 is a known pseudogene. This CDR3 contains 15 residues. CDR3: CASSEGQGAQCEQYV. In DNA form, the CDR3 reads TGTGCCAGCAGCGAGGGACAGGGGGCGCAGTGCGAGCAGTACGTC.

The V and J genes are TRBV12-3 or TRBV12-4 and TRBJ2-2; no firm D call. V lost 3 bases to trimming and J lost 7 bases, with 6 bases between them. The CDR3 totals 12 residues. CDR3 DNA sequence: TGTGCCAGCAGTTTCCGAGGCGGGGAGCTGTTTTTT. Translated, it gives CASSFRGGELFF.

CDR3 in DNA: TGCAGCGTTGAATTCGGGGGGCGGGATACGCAGTATTTT. Its translation is CSVEFGGRDTQYF. The chain combines TRBV29-1 with TRBJ2-3; weak D call: TRBD2 (7 bases). The germline gives CDR1 SQVTM, CDR2 ANQGSEA. V gave up 2 bases and J gave up 6 bases, with 12 bases separating them. This CDR3 is built from 13 residues.

This clone came up a few times. The V gene is TRBV18, the J gene TRBJ1-1; D may be TRBD1 (6 bases). This CDR3 is built from 16 residues. Germline CDR1 reads KGHSH; CDR2 reads LQKENI. Deletions cut 2 bases from V and 1 base from J, with 14 bases between. CDR3 sequence reads: CASSPNPGQSNTEAFF. As DNA, the CDR3 is TGTGCCAGCTCACCAAACCCCGGACAGTCGAACACTGAAGCTTTCTTT.

The CDR3, as DNA: TGTGCCAGCAGCTTGGGCAGGGGGCGAGAGGAGACCCAGTACTTC. Translated, it gives CASSLGRGREETQYF. V and J are TRBV11-2 and TRBJ2-5; 8 nucleotides agree with TRBD1. J gave up 5 bases and V 3 bases, and 8 bases lay outside the gene matches. Looked up from germline, CDR1 is SGHAT and CDR2 is FQNNGV. The CDR3 spans 15 residues.

The J gene is TRBJ2-4, the V gene TRBV4-1, with TRBD2 as a possible D gene (6 bases). Trimming stripped 3 bases from V and 6 bases from J, with 15 bases between. Germline lookup yields CDR1 MGHRA and CDR2 YSYEKL. This CDR3 region has 15 residues. The chain's CDR3 is CASSQMGDGGNIQYF. CDR3 sequence (DNA): TGCGCCAGCAGCCAGATGGGGGACGGGGGAAACATTCAGTACTTC.

In its sample, this clone ranks as medium-sized. The chain uses TRBV7-9 and TRBJ1-6; 9 bases are shared with TRBD1. In germline, CDR1 is SEHNR, CDR2 FQNEAQ (reference sequence). The CDR3 covers 15 residues. Germline trimming cut 6 bases from V and 6 bases from J; bases unmatched to any gene: 6. CDR3 amino acids: CASRLPGQGNSPLHF. The CDR3 DNA sequence: TGTGCCAGCAGACTACCGGGACAGGGTAATTCACCCCTCCACTTT.

The chain links TRBV7-6 to TRBJ2-2, with D unclear. Germline assignment: CDR1 SGHVS and CDR2 FNYEAQ. V was cut by 5 bases and J by 2 bases, with 12 bases left in between. The CDR3 spans 15 residues. For the CDR3, the DNA is TGTGCCAGCAGCCCCGGGTGGTCAAACACCGGGGAGCTGTTTTTT. It yields the protein CASSPGWSNTGELFF.

The gene calls are TRBV7-9 and TRBJ1-6; 8 bases are shared with TRBD1. This CDR3 contains 15 residues. Germline-derived CDR1 and CDR2 are SEHNR and FQNEAQ (reference sequence). J lost 4 bases, V lost 1 base, and 0 bases had no gene match. CDR3 in amino acids: CASSLGDRYNSPLHF. DNA for the CDR3: TGTGCCAGCAGCTTAGGGGACAGGTATAATTCACCCCTCCACTTT.

The V and J genes are TRBV19 and TRBJ1-1; D is possibly TRBD1 (5 bases). Germline assignment: CDR1 LNHDA and CDR2 SQIVND (reference sequence). With 6 bases removed from V and 5 bases from J, the gap between germline ends came to 10 bases. The CDR3 runs 12 residues. The DNA of the CDR3 is TGTGCCAGTAGCTGGGGGGGAACTGAAGCTTTCTTT. It yields the protein CASSWGGTEAFF.

This rearrangement joins TRBV30 to TRBJ2-1, with D perhaps TRBD1 (5 bases). CDR3 length: 15 residues. V shed 0 bases and J shed 7 bases, with 16 bases lying between them. From germline, CDR1 is GTSNPN and CDR2 SVGIG (reference sequence). The CDR3 DNA reads as TGTGCCTGGAGTGTAGGTCTGGGGCAGACAAATGAGCAGTTCTTC. This translates into CAWSVGLGQTNEQFF.

The gene calls are TRBV7-9 and TRBJ1-1; D remains ambiguous. V lost 11 bases to trimming and J lost 1 base, with 11 bases between them. This CDR3 is 12 amino acids long. CDR1 is SEHNR and CDR2 is FQNEAQ in the germline V gene (reference sequence). CDR3 loop: CAGRAGNTEAFF. The DNA for the CDR3 is TGTGCCGGGCGGGCGGGGAACACTGAAGCTTTCTTT. The variable domain in full, completed from reference TRBV7-9 and TRBJ1-1, reads DTGVSQNPRHKITKRGQNVTFRCDPISEHNRLYWYRQTLGQGPEFLTYFQNEAQLEKSRLLSDRFSAERPKGSFSTLEIQRTEQGDSAMYLCAGRAGNTEAFFGQGTRLTVV.

The chain recombines TRBV11-2 with TRBJ2-3, with 9 bases aligning to TRBD2. CDR1 and CDR2 from the germline V gene are SGHAT and FQNNGV. This CDR3 comprises 16 residues. Germline trimming cut 4 bases from V and 7 bases from J; bases unmatched to any gene: 12. CDR3 nucleotides: TGTGCCAGCAGCTCCCCCTGGCGGGGGGGCCAGCATACGCAGTATTTT. Amino acid sequence: CASSSPWRGGQHTQYF.

A few counts support this clone. J is TRBJ2-1 and V is TRBV5-1; TRBD1 agrees at 9 bases. The germline V gene encodes CDR1 SGHRS and CDR2 YFSETQ. The CDR3 is 15 residues long. V shed 4 bases, J shed 4 bases, and the junction held 6 bases outside the gene matches. CDR3 sequence reads: CASSAGTGLYNEQFF. Written as DNA, the CDR3 is TGCGCCAGCAGCGCGGGGACAGGGCTGTACAATGAGCAGTTCTTC.

The chain carries TRBV6-5 and TRBJ1-2; D is unresolved. Germline CDR1 reads MNHEY; CDR2 reads SVGAGI. The CDR3 covers 15 residues. V was clipped by 0 bases and J by 1 base, with 9 bases between them. CDR3 sequence: CASSYSHSLNYGYTF. As DNA, the CDR3 is TGTGCCAGCAGTTACTCGCACAGCCTTAACTATGGCTACACCTTC.

This clone was recorded a few times. J is TRBJ1-2 and V is TRBV28, with 7 bases aligning to TRBD1. The V and J ends lost 4 bases and 6 bases, in that order; junction bases with no gene match: 5. Germline V gene sequence: CDR1 MDHEN, CDR2 SYDVKM. The CDR3 sequence is 13 residues long. The CDR3 sequence is CASSSLDRDGYTF. CDR3 in DNA: TGTGCCAGCAGTTCCCTTGACAGGGATGGCTACACCTTC.

As regards this clone: A junction boundary mismatches the germline segment, possibly from a read error. The chain recombines TRBV30 with TRBJ2-7; 9 bases align to TRBD1. CDR1 and CDR2 (germline): GTSNPN, SVGIG (reference sequence). The CDR3 spans 12 residues. The CDR3 bases are TGTGCCTGGAGTGGTCGCAGGGACAGGGCCTCCTTC. Encoded protein: CAWSGRRDRASF.

V usage is TRBV6-2 or TRBV6-3 and J usage is TRBJ2-4; 8 nucleotides match TRBD2. The CDR3 length is 12 residues. Germline-derived CDR1 and CDR2 are MNHEY and SVGEGT. The V and J ends lost 6 bases and 7 bases, in that order; junction bases with no gene match: 2. CDR3 nucleotide sequence: TGTGCCAGCAGCCCGGGAGGGAACATTCAGTACTTC. This codes for CASSPGGNIQYF.

V is TRBV3-1 (or the pseudogene TRBV3-2) and J is TRBJ1-6; 7 bases are a match to TRBD1. The CDR3 consists of 16 residues. V shed 3 bases, J shed 10 bases, and the junction held 12 bases outside the gene matches. Per germline, CDR1 LGHDT and CDR2 YNNKEL (reference sequence). CDR3 in DNA: TGTGCCAGCAGCCAGATACCGGACAGGTTTGGCTCACCCCTCCACTTT. Its translation is CASSQIPDRFGSPLHF.

The sample holds a few counts of this clone. The chain joins TRBV7-2 to TRBJ2-2; TRBD2 is a possible D gene (6 bases). The germline V gene encodes CDR1 SGHTA and CDR2 FQGNSA. This CDR3 spans 17 amino acids. Trimming cost V 5 bases and J 4 bases, with 20 bases left between them. CDR3 sequence: CASSPTGKGGLTGELFF. CDR3 nucleotide sequence: TGTGCCAGCAGCCCTACTGGAAAGGGAGGCCTCACCGGGGAGCTGTTTTTT.

The J gene is TRBJ2-7, the V gene TRBV7-8, with TRBD1 as a possible D gene (5 bases). The CDR3 covers 13 residues. From germline, CDR1 is SGHVS and CDR2 FQNEAQ. V shed 1 base and J shed 6 bases, with 10 bases lying between them. The DNA of the CDR3 is TGTGCCAGCAGCTTAGGGGGCCGGCTCGAGCAGTACGTC. This sequence encodes CASSLGGRLEQYV.

J is TRBJ2-1 and V is TRBV5-1; TRBD2 matches 9 bases. The trim removed 0 bases at V and 8 bases at J, leaving 9 bases unmatched. The CDR3 contains 16 residues. In germline, CDR1 is SGHRS, CDR2 YFSETQ. The CDR3 is CASSLASGGGADEQFF. CDR3 sequence (DNA): TGCGCCAGCAGCTTGGCCTCTGGCGGGGGGGCCGATGAGCAGTTCTTC.

The CDR3 DNA reads as TGTGCCAGCAGAACGGGACAGGGAACGTATTCACCCCTCCACTTT. Amino acids: CASRTGQGTYSPLHF. This chain joins TRBV27 and TRBJ1-6, with 9 bases aligning to TRBD1. This CDR3 has 15 amino acids. Trimming removed 6 bases from V and 8 bases from J; junction bases left unmatched: 8. In germline, CDR1 is MNHEY, CDR2 SMNVEV (reference sequence).

This clone was seen a handful of times. The gene calls are TRBV4-1 and TRBJ2-7, with 7 bases aligning to TRBD1. The CDR3 length is 14 residues. CDR1 and CDR2 from the germline V gene are MGHRA and YSYEKL. J was trimmed by 3 bases and V by 1 base; bases with no gene match: 3. The CDR3 protein is CASSQVRDSYEQYF. The DNA of the CDR3 is TGCGCCAGCAGCCAAGTTCGGGACAGCTACGAGCAGTACTTC.

The genes are TRBV20-1 and TRBJ2-4; TRBD1 is a possible D gene (6 bases). V was shortened by 3 bases and J by 9 bases, with 21 bases between the two germline ends. Germline V CDR1 and CDR2: DFQATT, SNEGSKA (reference sequence). The CDR3 is 15 residues long. CDR3 loop: CSASPDTGIVGIQYF. For the CDR3, the DNA is TGCAGTGCTAGTCCCGATACAGGGATAGTGGGCATTCAGTACTTC.

The V gene is TRBV30, the J gene TRBJ2-2, with TRBD2 matching over 8 bases. The CDR3 consists of 15 residues. With V trimmed by 1 base and J by 0 bases, 1 base remained unmatched. Germline V lookup: CDR1 GTSNPN, CDR2 SVGIG (reference sequence). The CDR3 here is CAWSETSANTGELFF. The CDR3 DNA reads as TGTGCCTGGAGTGAGACTAGCGCGAACACCGGGGAGCTGTTTTTT.